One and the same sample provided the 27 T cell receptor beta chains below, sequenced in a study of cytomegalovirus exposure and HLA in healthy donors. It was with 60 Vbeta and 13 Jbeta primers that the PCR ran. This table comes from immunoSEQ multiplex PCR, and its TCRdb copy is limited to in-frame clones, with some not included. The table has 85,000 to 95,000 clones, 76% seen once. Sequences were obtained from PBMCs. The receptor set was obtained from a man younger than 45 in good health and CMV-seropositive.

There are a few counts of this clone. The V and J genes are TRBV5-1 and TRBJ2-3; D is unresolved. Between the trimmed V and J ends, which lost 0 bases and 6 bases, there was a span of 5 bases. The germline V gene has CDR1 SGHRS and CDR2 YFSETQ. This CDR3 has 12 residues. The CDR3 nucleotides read TGCGCCAGCAGCTTGGATCTGGATACGCAGTATTTT. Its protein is CASSLDLDTQYF.

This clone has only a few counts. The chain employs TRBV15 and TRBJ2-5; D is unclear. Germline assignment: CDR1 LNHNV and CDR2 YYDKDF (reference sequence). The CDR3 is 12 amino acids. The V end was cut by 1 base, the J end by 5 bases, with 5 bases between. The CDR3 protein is CATSRAGETQYF. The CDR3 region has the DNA TGTGCCACCAGCAGAGCCGGGGAGACCCAGTACTTC.

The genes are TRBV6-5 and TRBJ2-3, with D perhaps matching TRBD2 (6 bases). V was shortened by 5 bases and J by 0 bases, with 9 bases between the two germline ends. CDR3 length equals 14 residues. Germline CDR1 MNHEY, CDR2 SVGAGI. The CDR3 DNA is TGTGCCAGCAGTCCTAGCGCCAGCACAGATACGCAGTATTTT. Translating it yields CASSPSASTDTQYF.

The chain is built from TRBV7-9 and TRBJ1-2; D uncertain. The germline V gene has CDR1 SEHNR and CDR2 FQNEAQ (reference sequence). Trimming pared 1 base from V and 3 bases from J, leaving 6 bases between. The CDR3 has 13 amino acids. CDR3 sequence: CASSLVADYGYTF. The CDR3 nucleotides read TGTGCCAGCAGCTTAGTGGCAGACTATGGCTACACCTTC.

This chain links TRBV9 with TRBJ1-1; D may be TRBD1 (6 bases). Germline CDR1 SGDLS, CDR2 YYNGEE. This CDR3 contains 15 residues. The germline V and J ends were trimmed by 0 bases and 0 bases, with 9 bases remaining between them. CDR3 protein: CASSVGGGLNTEAFF. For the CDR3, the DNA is TGTGCCAGCAGCGTAGGAGGGGGATTGAACACTGAAGCTTTCTTT.

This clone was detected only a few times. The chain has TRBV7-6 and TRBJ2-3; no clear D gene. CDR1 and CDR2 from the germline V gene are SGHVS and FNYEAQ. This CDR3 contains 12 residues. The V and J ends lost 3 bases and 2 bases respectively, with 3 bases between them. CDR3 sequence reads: CASSLATDTQYF. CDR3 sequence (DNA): TGTGCCAGCAGCTTGGCCACAGATACGCAGTATTTT.

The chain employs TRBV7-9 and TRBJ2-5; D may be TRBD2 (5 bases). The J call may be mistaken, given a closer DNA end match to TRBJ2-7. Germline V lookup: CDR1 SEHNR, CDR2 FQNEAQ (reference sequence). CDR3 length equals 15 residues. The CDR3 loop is CASSLEGGISYEQYF. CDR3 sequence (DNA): TGTGCCAGCAGCTTAGAAGGAGGCATCTCCTACGAGCAGTACTTC.

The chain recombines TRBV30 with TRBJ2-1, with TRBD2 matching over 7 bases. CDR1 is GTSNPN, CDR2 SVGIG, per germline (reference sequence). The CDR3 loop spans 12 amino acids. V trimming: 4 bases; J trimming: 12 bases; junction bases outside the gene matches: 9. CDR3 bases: TGTGCCTGGACCCTAGCGGCCCCCTGGCAGTTCTTC. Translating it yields CAWTLAAPWQFF.

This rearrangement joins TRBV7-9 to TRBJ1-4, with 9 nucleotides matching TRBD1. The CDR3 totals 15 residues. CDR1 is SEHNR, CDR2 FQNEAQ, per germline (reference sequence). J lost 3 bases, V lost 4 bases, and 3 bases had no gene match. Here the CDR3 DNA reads TGTGCCAGCAGCTCAAGGACAGGGGCTAATGAAAAACTGTTTTTT. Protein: CASSSRTGANEKLFF.

This CDR3 reads CASSPSGETQYF. In nucleotides, the CDR3 is TGTGCCAGCTCACCGTCAGGGGAGACCCAGTACTTC. The chain carries TRBV18 and TRBJ2-5; TRBD1 is a possible D gene (5 bases). The CDR3 is made up of 12 amino acids. Germline CDR1 and CDR2: KGHSH and LQKENI. V was cut by 3 bases and J by 5 bases, with 7 bases left in between.

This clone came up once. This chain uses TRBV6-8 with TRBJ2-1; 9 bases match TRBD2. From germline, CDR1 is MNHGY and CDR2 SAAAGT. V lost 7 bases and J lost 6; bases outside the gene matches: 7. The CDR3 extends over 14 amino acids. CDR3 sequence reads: CASKALAGPNEQFF. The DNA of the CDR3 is TGTGCCAGCAAAGCCCTAGCGGGGCCCAATGAGCAGTTCTTC.

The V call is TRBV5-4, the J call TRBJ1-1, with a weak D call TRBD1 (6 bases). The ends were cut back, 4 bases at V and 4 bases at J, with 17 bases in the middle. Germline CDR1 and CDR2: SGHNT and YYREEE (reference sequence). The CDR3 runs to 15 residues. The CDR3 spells CASSRIQGLGTEAFF. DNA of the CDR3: TGTGCCAGCAGCCGCATACAGGGCCTTGGCACTGAAGCTTTCTTT.

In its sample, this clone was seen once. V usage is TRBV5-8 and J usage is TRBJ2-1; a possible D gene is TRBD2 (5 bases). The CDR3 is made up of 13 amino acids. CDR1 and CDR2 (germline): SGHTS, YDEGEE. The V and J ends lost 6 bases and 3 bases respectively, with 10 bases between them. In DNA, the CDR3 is TGTGCCAGCACCGGCGGGTACTACAATGAGCAGTTCTTC. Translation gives CASTGGYYNEQFF.

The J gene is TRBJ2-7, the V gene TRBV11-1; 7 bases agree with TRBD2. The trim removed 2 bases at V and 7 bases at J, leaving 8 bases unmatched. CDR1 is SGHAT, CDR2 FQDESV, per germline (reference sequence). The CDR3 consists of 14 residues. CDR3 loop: CASSLIAGAGEQYF. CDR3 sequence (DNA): TGTGCCAGCAGCTTAATAGCGGGTGCCGGGGAGCAGTACTTC.

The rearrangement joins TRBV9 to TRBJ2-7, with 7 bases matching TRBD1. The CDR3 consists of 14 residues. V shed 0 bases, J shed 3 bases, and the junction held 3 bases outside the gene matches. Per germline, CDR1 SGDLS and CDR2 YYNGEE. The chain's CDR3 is CASSVAGTDYEQYF. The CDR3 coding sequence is TGTGCCAGCAGCGTAGCGGGGACAGACTACGAGCAGTACTTC.

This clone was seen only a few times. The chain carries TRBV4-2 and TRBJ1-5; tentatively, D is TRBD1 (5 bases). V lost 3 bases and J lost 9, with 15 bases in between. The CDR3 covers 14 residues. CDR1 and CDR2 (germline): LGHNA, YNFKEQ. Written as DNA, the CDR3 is TGTGCCAGCAGCCACGCGACAGTCGCTGGGCCCCAGCATTTT. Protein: CASSHATVAGPQHF.

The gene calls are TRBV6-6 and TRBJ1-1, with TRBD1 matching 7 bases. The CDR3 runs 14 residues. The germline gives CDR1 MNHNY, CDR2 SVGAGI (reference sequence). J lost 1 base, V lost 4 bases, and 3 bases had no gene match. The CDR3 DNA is TGTGCCAGCAGTTCCCGACAGGGGAACACTGAAGCTTTCTTT. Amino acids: CASSSRQGNTEAFF.

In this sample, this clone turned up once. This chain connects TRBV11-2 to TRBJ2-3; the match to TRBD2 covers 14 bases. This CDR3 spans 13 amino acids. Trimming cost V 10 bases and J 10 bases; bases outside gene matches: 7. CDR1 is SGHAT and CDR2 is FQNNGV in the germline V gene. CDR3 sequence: CATGLAGGRAQYF. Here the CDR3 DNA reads TGTGCCACTGGACTAGCGGGGGGAAGGGCGCAGTATTTT.

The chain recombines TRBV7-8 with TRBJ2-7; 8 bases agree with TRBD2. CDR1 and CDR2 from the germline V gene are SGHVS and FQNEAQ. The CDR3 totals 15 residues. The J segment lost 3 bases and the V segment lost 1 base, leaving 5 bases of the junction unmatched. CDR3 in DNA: TGTGCCAGCAGCTTAGGGTCTAGCGGGCTCTACGAGCAGTACTTC. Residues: CASSLGSSGLYEQYF.

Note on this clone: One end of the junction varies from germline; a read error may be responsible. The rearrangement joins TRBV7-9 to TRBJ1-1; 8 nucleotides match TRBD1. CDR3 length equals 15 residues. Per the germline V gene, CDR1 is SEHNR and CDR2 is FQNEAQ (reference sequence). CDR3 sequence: CSSSPPQGVATEAFF. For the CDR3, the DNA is TGTTCCAGCAGCCCACCACAGGGGGTGGCCACTGAAGCTTTCTTT.

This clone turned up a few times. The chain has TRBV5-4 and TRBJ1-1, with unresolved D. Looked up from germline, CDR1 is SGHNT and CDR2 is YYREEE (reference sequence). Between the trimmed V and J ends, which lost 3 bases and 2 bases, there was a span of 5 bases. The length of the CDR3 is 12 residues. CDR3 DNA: TGTGCCAGCAGCTCCCATAACACTGAAGCTTTCTTT. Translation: CASSSHNTEAFF.

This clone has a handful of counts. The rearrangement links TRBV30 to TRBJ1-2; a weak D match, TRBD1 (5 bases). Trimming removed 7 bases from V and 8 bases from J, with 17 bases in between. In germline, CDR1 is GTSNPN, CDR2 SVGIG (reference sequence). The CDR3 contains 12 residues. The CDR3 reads CAYATEDFGYTF. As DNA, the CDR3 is TGTGCCTATGCGACAGAGGATTTCGGCTACACCTTC. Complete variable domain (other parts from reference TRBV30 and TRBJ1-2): SQTIHQWPATLVQPVGSPLSLECTVEGTSNPNLYWYRQAAGRGLQLLFYSVGIGQISSEVPQNLSASRPQDRQFILSSKKLLLSDSGFYLCAYATEDFGYTFGSGTRLTVV.

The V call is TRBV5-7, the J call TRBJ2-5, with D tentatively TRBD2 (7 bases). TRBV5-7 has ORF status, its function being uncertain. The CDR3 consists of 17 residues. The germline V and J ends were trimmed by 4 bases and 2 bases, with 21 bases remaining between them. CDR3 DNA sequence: TGTGCCAGCAGCCCCCCGCACGGGGGGCGTAGTCAAGAGACCCAGTACTTC. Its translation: CASSPPHGGRSQETQYF.

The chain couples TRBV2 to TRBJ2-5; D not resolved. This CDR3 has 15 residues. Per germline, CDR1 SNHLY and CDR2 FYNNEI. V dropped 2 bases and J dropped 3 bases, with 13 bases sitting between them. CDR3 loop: CASSESRGRKETQYF. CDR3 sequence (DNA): TGTGCCAGCAGTGAATCCCGCGGCAGAAAAGAGACCCAGTACTTC.

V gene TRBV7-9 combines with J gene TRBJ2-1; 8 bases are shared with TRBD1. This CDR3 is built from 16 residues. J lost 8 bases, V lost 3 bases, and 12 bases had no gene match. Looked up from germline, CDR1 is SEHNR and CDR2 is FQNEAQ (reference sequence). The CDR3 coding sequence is TGTGCCAGCAGCTTCAGAATCGGGACAGGAGGCCATGAGCAGTTCTTC. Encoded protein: CASSFRIGTGGHEQFF. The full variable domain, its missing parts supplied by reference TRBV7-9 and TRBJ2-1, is DTGVSQNPRHKITKRGQNVTFRCDPISEHNRLYWYRQTLGQGPEFLTYFQNEAQLEKSRLLSDRFSAERPKGSFSTLEIQRTEQGDSAMYLCASSFRIGTGGHEQFFGPGTRLTVL.

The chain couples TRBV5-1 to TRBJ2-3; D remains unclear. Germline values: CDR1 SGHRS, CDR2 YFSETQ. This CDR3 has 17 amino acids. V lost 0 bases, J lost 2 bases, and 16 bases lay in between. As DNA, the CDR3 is TGCGCCAGCAGCTTGGCCCCCCTAGAGGCACACACAGATACGCAGTATTTT. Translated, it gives CASSLAPLEAHTDTQYF.

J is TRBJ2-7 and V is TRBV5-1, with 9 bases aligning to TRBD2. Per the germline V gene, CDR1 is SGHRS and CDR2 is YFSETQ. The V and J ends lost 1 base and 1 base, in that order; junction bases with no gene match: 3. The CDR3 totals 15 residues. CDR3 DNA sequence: TGCGCCAGCAGCTTGTATAGCGGGGGATCCTACGAGCAGTACGTC. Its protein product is CASSLYSGGSYEQYV.